The 21 T cell receptor beta chains in this list originate from one sample, sequenced in a study of blood T cell repertoires in COVID-19. This table comes from immunoSEQ multiplex PCR, and its TCRdb copy is limited to in-frame clones, with some not included. The sample includes 190,000 or so clones, around 84% of them seen just once. The sequenced material came from PBMCs or T cells enriched from blood (not recorded which). The receptor set was obtained from a man aged 40-55 years who had recovered from COVID-19.

This chain connects TRBV24-1 to TRBJ2-1; 10 positions agree with TRBD1. Germline values: CDR1 KGHDR, CDR2 SFDVKD. The trim removed 5 bases at V and 7 bases at J, leaving 7 bases unmatched. This CDR3 has 15 amino acids. CDR3 DNA: TGTGCCACCAGTGCGGGGAGGACAGGGGGGAATGAGCAGTTCTTC. This codes for CATSAGRTGGNEQFF.

The chain's CDR3 is CASSTGQRGYNEQFF. As DNA, the CDR3 is TGTGCCAGCAGTACAGGACAGAGGGGTTACAATGAGCAGTTCTTC. The V call is TRBV27, the J call TRBJ2-1; D is possibly TRBD1 (6 bases). This CDR3 comprises 15 residues. The germline V gene has CDR1 MNHEY and CDR2 SMNVEV (reference sequence). The germline V and J ends were trimmed by 5 bases and 4 bases, with 15 bases remaining between them.

This chain joins TRBV5-1 and TRBJ2-7; 9 nucleotides match TRBD1. V dropped 3 bases and J dropped 5; count of bases not matched to a gene: 12. The CDR3 spans 16 residues. Germline V gene data show CDR1 as SGHRS and CDR2 as YFSETQ. CDR3 sequence reads: CASSSLPGQGLDEQYF. For the CDR3, the DNA is TGCGCCAGCAGCTCTTTACCGGGACAGGGTCTCGACGAGCAGTACTTC.

The J gene is TRBJ1-4, the V gene TRBV9; perhaps TRBD1 as D (6 bases). Trimming shortened V by 0 bases and J by 7 bases, and 13 bases separated the two germline ends. There are 15 residues in the CDR3. CDR1 SGDLS and CDR2 YYNGEE come from the germline V gene. The CDR3 is CASSVGPGDGEKLFF. The CDR3 nucleotides read TGTGCCAGCAGCGTAGGTCCAGGGGACGGTGAAAAACTGTTTTTT.

This clone was detected only a few times. Other DNA variants within this sample encode the same CDR3. The chain recombines TRBV19 with TRBJ2-7, with TRBD1 identical over 8 bases. The CDR3 has 12 residues. Germline CDR1 LNHDA, CDR2 SQIVND (reference sequence). The junction had 3 bases not matched to a gene; V was cut back by 8 bases and J by 3 bases. The CDR3 is CASSDRGYEQYF. The CDR3 nucleotides are TGTGCCAGTTCAGACAGGGGCTACGAGCAGTACTTC.

This chain connects TRBV7-2 to TRBJ2-1; 9 nucleotides agree with TRBD2. V was pared by 5 bases and J by 4 bases, with 6 bases of the junction left unmatched. Germline values: CDR1 SGHTA, CDR2 FQGNSA. This CDR3 has 15 residues. The CDR3 loop reads CASSHGTSRYNEQFF. The CDR3 nucleotides are TGTGCCAGCAGCCACGGGACTAGCAGATACAATGAGCAGTTCTTC.

The V and J genes are TRBV7-9 and TRBJ2-2; 7 nucleotides align to TRBD2. Per germline, CDR1 SEHNR and CDR2 FQNEAQ (reference sequence). Trimming removed 2 bases from V and 0 bases from J; junction bases left unmatched: 6. CDR3 size: 17 residues. CDR3 sequence reads: CASSLRLAEANTGELFF. The CDR3, as DNA: TGTGCCAGCAGCTTACGGCTAGCGGAGGCGAACACCGGGGAGCTGTTTTTT. The complete variable domain, with remaining parts taken from reference TRBV7-9 and TRBJ2-2, reads DTGVSQNPRHKITKRGQNVTFRCDPISEHNRLYWYRQTLGQGPEFLTYFQNEAQLEKSRLLSDRFSAERPKGSFSTLEIQRTEQGDSAMYLCASSLRLAEANTGELFFGEGSRLTVL.

V gene TRBV5-1 combines with J gene TRBJ2-2; TRBD1 matches 7 bases. In germline, CDR1 is SGHRS, CDR2 YFSETQ. V lost 4 bases and J lost 4; bases outside the gene matches: 13. This CDR3 spans 17 amino acids. Here the CDR3 reads CASSMPSGGTSTGELFF. DNA for the CDR3: TGCGCCAGCAGCATGCCATCAGGGGGAACGAGCACCGGGGAGCTGTTTTTT.

The chain carries TRBV5-4 and TRBJ2-1; the match to TRBD2 covers 13 bases. This CDR3 spans 17 amino acids. V shed 4 bases, J shed 7 bases, and the junction held 11 bases outside the gene matches. Germline values: CDR1 SGHNT, CDR2 YYREEE (reference sequence). CDR3 nucleotide sequence: TGTGCCAGCAGCGCCAGACTAGCGGGAGGCGACGGGAATGAGCAGTTCTTC. As protein: CASSARLAGGDGNEQFF. Variable domain in full (rest from reference TRBV5-4 and TRBJ2-1): ETGVTQSPTHLIKTRGQQVTLRCSSQSGHNTVSWYQQALGQGPQFIFQYYREEENGRGNFPPRFSGLQFPNYSSELNVNALELDDSALYLCASSARLAGGDGNEQFFGPGTRLTVL.

This clone was picked up one time. The chain uses TRBV11-3 and TRBJ2-5; D perhaps matches TRBD2 (5 bases). This CDR3 has 15 residues. Germline V lookup: CDR1 SGHNT, CDR2 YENEEA. V was trimmed by 2 bases and J by 4 bases, leaving 14 bases between them. The CDR3 spells CASSLNDGDGETQYF. CDR3 in DNA: TGTGCCAGCAGCTTAAATGACGGGGATGGAGAGACCCAGTACTTC.

J is TRBJ2-5 and V is TRBV7-2; D not certain. This CDR3 region has 14 residues. Per the germline V gene, CDR1 is SGHTA and CDR2 is FQGNSA. V was shortened by 1 base and J by 4 bases, with 10 bases between the two germline ends. This CDR3 is CASSLEAAPETQYF. The CDR3 nucleotides read TGTGCCAGCAGCTTAGAGGCGGCCCCAGAGACCCAGTACTTC.

The gene calls are TRBV10-1 and TRBJ1-1; 7 positions agree with TRBD1. The length of the CDR3 is 13 residues. The germline V gene has CDR1 WNHNN and CDR2 SYGVQD (reference sequence). The V segment lost 4 bases and the J segment 5 bases; nucleotides outside the gene matches: 4. The CDR3 nucleotides read TGCGCCAGCAGTGGACAGGGTTGGACTGAAGCTTTCTTT. Encoded protein: CASSGQGWTEAFF.

The J gene is TRBJ1-4, the V gene TRBV2; D not certain. CDR3 length: 14 amino acids. Trimming pared 4 bases from V and 0 bases from J, leaving 6 bases between. Germline V gene lookup returns CDR1 SNHLY and CDR2 FYNNEI. The CDR3 nucleotides are TGTGCCAGCAGTGGAGGTGCAACTAATGAAAAACTGTTTTTT. This sequence encodes CASSGGATNEKLFF.

The chain combines TRBV5-5 with TRBJ2-1, with 9 positions matching TRBD1. J lost 15 bases, V lost 4 bases, and 17 bases had no gene match. This CDR3 is built from 15 residues. Germline V gene lookup returns CDR1 SGHKS and CDR2 YYEKEE (reference sequence). The CDR3 loop is CASSPDRGGIKYRFF. For the CDR3, the DNA is TGTGCCAGCAGCCCGGACAGGGGTGGGATCAAATATCGGTTCTTC.

V gene TRBV6-5 combines with J gene TRBJ1-2; D is undetermined. This CDR3 comprises 13 residues. Germline V gene lookup returns CDR1 MNHEY and CDR2 SVGAGI. The V gene lost 5 bases and the J gene lost 4 bases, with 11 bases spanning the gap. The DNA for the CDR3 is TGTGCCAGCAGTCCAGAGGTCGGCTATGGCTACACCTTC. This translates into CASSPEVGYGYTF.

V is TRBV6-6 and J is TRBJ2-1; TRBD2 matches 11 bases. Germline CDR1 is MNHNY and CDR2 is SVGAGI (reference sequence). The CDR3 contains 14 residues. V was pared by 6 bases and J by 3 bases, with 1 base of the junction left unmatched. CDR3 sequence (DNA): TGTGCCAGCAGCACTAGCGGGAGCTACAATGAGCAGTTCTTC. Encoded protein: CASSTSGSYNEQFF.

The chain uses TRBV3-1 (or the pseudogene TRBV3-2) and TRBJ2-7, with D possibly matching TRBD2 (6 bases). V lost 2 bases to trimming and J lost 3 bases, with 14 bases between them. CDR3 size: 15 residues. Germline loops: CDR1 LGHDT, CDR2 YNNKEL (reference sequence). This CDR3 is CASSQPGLSYYEQYF. CDR3 coding DNA: TGTGCCAGCAGCCAACCGGGACTCTCTTACTACGAGCAGTACTTC.

This chain links TRBV4-1 with TRBJ2-3, with 7 bases that match TRBD2. Germline V gives CDR1 MGHRA, CDR2 YSYEKL. The ends lost 0 bases at V and 4 bases at J; junction bases unmatched: 7. CDR3 length equals 16 residues. The CDR3 DNA reads as TGCGCCAGCAGCCAAGACAGACTAGCCGGGTCAGATACGCAGTATTTT. This sequence encodes CASSQDRLAGSDTQYF.

This clone is a singleton in its sample. The chain couples TRBV9 to TRBJ1-2; 7 positions match TRBD1. V lost 0 bases to trimming and J lost 7 bases; unmatched junction nucleotides: 9. The germline gives CDR1 SGDLS, CDR2 YYNGEE. The CDR3 contains 15 residues. The CDR3 region is CASSVGGDRIGGYTF. CDR3 DNA: TGTGCCAGCAGCGTAGGCGGGGACAGAATTGGTGGCTACACCTTC. The variable domain in full, with the rest retrieved from reference TRBV9 and TRBJ1-2, is DSGVTQTPKHLITATGQRVTLRCSPRSGDLSVYWYQQSLDQGLQFLIQYYNGEERAKGNILERFSAQQFPDLHSELNLSSLELGDSALYFCASSVGGDRIGGYTFGSGTRLTVV.

The rearrangement joins TRBV28 to TRBJ2-7, with 9 nucleotides matching TRBD1. Germline CDR1 is MDHEN and CDR2 is SYDVKM. Losses at the gene ends were 5 bases for V and 5 bases for J; bases not matched to a gene: 7. There are 14 residues in the CDR3. The CDR3 region is CASSNRQGGDEQYF. As DNA, the CDR3 is TGTGCCAGCAGTAACCGACAGGGGGGCGACGAGCAGTACTTC.

This sequence joins TRBV12-5 and TRBJ2-1; 7 bases line up with TRBD2. This CDR3 spans 17 amino acids. Germline V gives CDR1 LGHNT, CDR2 FRNRAP. V lost 0 bases to trimming and J lost 0 bases; unmatched junction nucleotides: 5. The CDR3 loop reads CASGLVLGGSSYNEQFF. In DNA, the CDR3 is TGTGCTAGTGGTTTGGTTTTGGGCGGGAGCTCCTACAATGAGCAGTTCTTC. Full variable domain (rest looked up from reference TRBV12-5 and TRBJ2-1): DARVTQTPRHKVTEMGQEVTMRCQPILGHNTVFWYRQTMMQGLELLAYFRNRAPLDDSGMPKDRFSAEMPDATLATLKIQPSEPRDSAVYFCASGLVLGGSSYNEQFFGPGTRLTVL.